Listed below are T cell receptor beta chains from one sample, sequenced in a study of ipilimumab plus nivolumab after autologous stem cell transplantation. The assay was immunoSEQ multiplex PCR, and TCRdb's table has in-frame clones only and misses some. The sample records tens of thousands of clones, 75% to 85% being singletons. The sequencing here drew on PBMCs, taken in a trial of ipilimumab plus nivolumab as post-transplant consolidation. The receptor set was obtained from a male donor with diffuse large B-cell lymphoma. Each CDR3 is given with its conserved first and last residue. Each record gives: clone size, J gene, D gene, CDR3 length, V gene, CDR3 protein, CDR3 DNA. A D gene is named only where the DNA matches it firmly. Clone size is shown for a subset of rows, as once, few, many or a class of expanded clone.

abundance: .
j_gene: TRBJ1-1
d_gene: .
len: 13
v_gene: TRBV27
CDR3aa: CASSLSRGTEAFF
CDR3nt: TGTGCCAGCAGTTTAAGCCGGGGCACTGAAGCTTTCTTT

abundance: once
j_gene: TRBJ2-2
d_gene: .
len: 16
v_gene: TRBV19
CDR3aa: CASSIIGLEDTGELFF
CDR3nt: TGTGCCAGTAGTATTATAGGGCTCGAGGACACCGGGGAGCTGTTTTTT

abundance: .
j_gene: TRBJ1-2
d_gene: .
len: 13
v_gene: TRBV18
CDR3aa: CASSPGENYGYTF
CDR3nt: TGTGCCAGCTCACCTGGAGAGAACTATGGCTACACCTTC

abundance: once
j_gene: TRBJ2-3
d_gene: .
len: 16
v_gene: TRBV7-3
CDR3aa: CASSLSGSPSTDTQYF
CDR3nt: TGTGCCAGCAGCTTATCAGGGTCCCCTAGCACAGATACGCAGTATTTT

abundance: once
j_gene: TRBJ2-7
d_gene: .
len: 16
v_gene: TRBV14
CDR3aa: CASSHLTGTIGGEQYF
CDR3nt: TGTGCCAGCAGCCATCTGACCGGGACAATTGGTGGAGAGCAGTACTTC

abundance: .
j_gene: TRBJ1-1
d_gene: .
len: 13
v_gene: TRBV4-1
CDR3aa: CASSPGVGTEAFF
CDR3nt: TGCGCCAGCAGCCCAGGGGTTGGGACTGAAGCTTTCTTT

abundance: few
j_gene: TRBJ2-2
d_gene: TRBD2
len: 15
v_gene: TRBV7-2
CDR3aa: CASSLDRLANGELFF
CDR3nt: TGTGCCAGCAGCTTAGATAGACTAGCGAATGGGGAGCTGTTTTTT

abundance: .
j_gene: TRBJ2-7
d_gene: .
len: 15
v_gene: TRBV5-3
CDR3aa: CASSQSAGDTYEQYF
CDR3nt: TGTGCCAGCAGCCAATCGGCGGGGGACACCTACGAGCAGTACTTC

abundance: .
j_gene: TRBJ1-2
d_gene: .
len: 14
v_gene: TRBV6-6
CDR3aa: CASSYSSPNYGYTF
CDR3nt: TGTGCCAGCAGTTACTCTTCCCCAAACTATGGCTACACCTTC

abundance: .
j_gene: TRBJ1-1
d_gene: .
len: 15
v_gene: TRBV4-3
CDR3aa: CASSPGGGLGTEAFF
CDR3nt: TGCGCCAGCAGCCCCGGAGGGGGGCTGGGAACTGAAGCTTTCTTT

abundance: .
j_gene: TRBJ1-1
d_gene: TRBD1
len: 13
v_gene: TRBV6-1
CDR3aa: CASRQGWNTEAFF
CDR3nt: TGTGCCAGCAGACAGGGGTGGAACACTGAAGCTTTCTTT

abundance: few
j_gene: TRBJ1-1
d_gene: .
len: 14
v_gene: TRBV7-2
CDR3aa: CASSFRRISTEAFF
CDR3nt: TGTGCCAGCAGCTTCCGACGGATCTCCACTGAAGCTTTCTTT

abundance: .
j_gene: TRBJ2-3
d_gene: TRBD2
len: 19
v_gene: TRBV15
CDR3aa: CATSRFPGLAGGRTDTQYF
CDR3nt: TGTGCCACCAGCAGATTCCCGGGACTAGCGGGGGGGCGGACAGATACGCAGTATTTT

abundance: .
j_gene: TRBJ2-7
d_gene: TRBD1
len: 14
v_gene: TRBV27
CDR3aa: CASSLWGQAYEQYF
CDR3nt: TGTGCCAGCAGTTTATGGGGACAGGCCTACGAGCAGTACTTC

abundance: .
j_gene: TRBJ1-1
d_gene: .
len: 15
v_gene: TRBV19
CDR3aa: CASSMRGGRRLEAFF
CDR3nt: TGTGCCAGTAGTATGAGAGGCGGGCGACGACTTGAGGCTTTCTTT

abundance: .
j_gene: TRBJ1-3
d_gene: .
len: 13
v_gene: TRBV6-5
CDR3aa: CASRRGAGNTIYF
CDR3nt: TGTGCCAGCCGCCGAGGGGCTGGAAACACCATATATTTT

abundance: .
j_gene: TRBJ2-1
d_gene: TRBD2
len: 14
v_gene: TRBV6-5
CDR3aa: CASSWTSGVKEQFF
CDR3nt: TGTGCCAGCAGTTGGACTAGCGGGGTCAAAGAGCAGTTCTTC

abundance: .
j_gene: TRBJ2-4
d_gene: TRBD2
len: 15
v_gene: TRBV6-5
CDR3aa: CASSRLAGGGNIQYF
CDR3nt: TGTGCCAGCAGTCGACTAGCGGGGGGAGGAAACATTCAGTACTTC

abundance: .
j_gene: TRBJ2-1
d_gene: TRBD2
len: 11
v_gene: TRBV25-1
CDR3aa: CASTAGNEQFF
CDR3nt: TGTGCCAGCACAGCGGGGAATGAGCAGTTCTTC

abundance: .
j_gene: TRBJ2-3
d_gene: TRBD2
len: 16
v_gene: TRBV7-8
CDR3aa: CASSLGGLLSGVTQYF
CDR3nt: TGTGCCAGCAGCTTAGGTGGGCTGCTCAGCGGGGTTACGCAGTATTTT

abundance: .
j_gene: TRBJ2-2
d_gene: TRBD1
len: 14
v_gene: TRBV11-1
CDR3aa: CASSLGQGVGELFF
CDR3nt: TGTGCCAGCAGCCTAGGACAGGGCGTCGGGGAGCTGTTTTTT

abundance: once
j_gene: TRBJ2-7
d_gene: .
len: 12
v_gene: TRBV7-8
CDR3aa: CASSLPTTEQYF
CDR3nt: TGTGCCAGCAGCCTTCCGACTACCGAGCAGTACTTC

abundance: once
j_gene: TRBJ1-4
d_gene: .
len: 14
v_gene: TRBV25-1
CDR3aa: CASSSATTNEKLFF
CDR3nt: TGTGCCAGCAGTTCGGCAACAACTAATGAAAAACTGTTTTTT

abundance: .
j_gene: TRBJ1-1
d_gene: .
len: 15
v_gene: TRBV11-2
CDR3aa: CASSLERIMNTEAFF
CDR3nt: TGTGCCAGCAGCTTGGAGAGGATAATGAACACTGAAGCTTTCTTT

abundance: .
j_gene: TRBJ2-2
d_gene: TRBD1
len: 17
v_gene: TRBV6-1
CDR3aa: CASSEGLHRGFTGELFF
CDR3nt: TGTGCCAGCAGTGAAGGTCTCCACAGGGGGTTTACCGGGGAGCTGTTTTTT

abundance: once
j_gene: TRBJ2-7
d_gene: TRBD2
len: 15
v_gene: TRBV2
CDR3aa: CASSEWPSGGAEQYF
CDR3nt: TGTGCCAGCAGTGAATGGCCTAGCGGGGGCGCGGAGCAGTACTTC

abundance: .
j_gene: TRBJ1-3
d_gene: .
len: 16
v_gene: TRBV7-2
CDR3aa: CASSLLRVSSGNTIYF
CDR3nt: TGTGCCAGCAGCCTCTTAAGGGTCTCCTCTGGAAACACCATATATTTT

abundance: .
j_gene: TRBJ2-2
d_gene: .
len: 16
v_gene: TRBV9
CDR3aa: CASSVAAGLGGGELFF
CDR3nt: TGTGCCAGCAGCGTAGCCGCGGGATTAGGAGGCGGGGAGCTGTTTTTT

abundance: .
j_gene: TRBJ2-1
d_gene: .
len: 14
v_gene: TRBV7-2
CDR3aa: CASSLEVYYNEQFF
CDR3nt: TGTGCCAGCAGCTTAGAAGTCTACTACAATGAGCAGTTCTTC

abundance: .
j_gene: TRBJ2-1
d_gene: TRBD2
len: 15
v_gene: TRBV5-1
CDR3aa: CASSSGRGGYNEQFF
CDR3nt: TGCGCCAGCAGCTCCGGGAGGGGCGGATACAATGAGCAGTTCTTC

abundance: .
j_gene: TRBJ1-6
d_gene: .
len: 11
v_gene: TRBV19
CDR3aa: CASIHNSPLHF
CDR3nt: TGTGCCAGTATACATAATTCACCCCTCCACTTT

abundance: .
j_gene: TRBJ2-3
d_gene: TRBD1
len: 15
v_gene: TRBV6-1
CDR3aa: CASIKLGGRTDTQYF
CDR3nt: TGTGCCAGCATTAAGTTAGGGGGCCGGACAGATACGCAGTATTTT

abundance: .
j_gene: TRBJ2-7
d_gene: .
len: 15
v_gene: TRBV1
CDR3aa: CTSSQEGGGAYEQYF
CDR3nt: TGCACCAGCAGCCAAGAAGGCGGGGGGGCCTACGAGCAGTACTTC

abundance: .
j_gene: TRBJ1-3
d_gene: .
len: 17
v_gene: TRBV11-2
CDR3aa: CASSPREGGLSGNTIYF
CDR3nt: TGTGCCAGCAGCCCCCGAGAGGGGGGGCTTTCTGGAAACACCATATATTTT

abundance: .
j_gene: TRBJ2-5
d_gene: .
len: 14
v_gene: TRBV7-2
CDR3aa: CASSIDGTRGTQYF
CDR3nt: TGTGCCAGCAGCATCGACGGGACCAGGGGAACCCAGTACTTC

abundance: .
j_gene: TRBJ1-1
d_gene: TRBD1
len: 15
v_gene: TRBV2
CDR3aa: CASRRQGATNTEAFF
CDR3nt: TGTGCCAGCAGGCGACAGGGGGCGACGAACACTGAAGCTTTCTTT

abundance: once
j_gene: TRBJ1-1
d_gene: .
len: 14
v_gene: TRBV18
CDR3aa: CASSSSHTNTEAFF
CDR3nt: TGTGCCAGCTCCTCTTCCCACACGAACACTGAAGCTTTCTTT

abundance: .
j_gene: TRBJ2-2
d_gene: TRBD1
len: 16
v_gene: TRBV7-9
CDR3aa: CASSHRTGGNTGELFF
CDR3nt: TGTGCCAGCAGCCATAGGACAGGGGGGAACACCGGGGAGCTGTTTTTT

abundance: .
j_gene: TRBJ1-5
d_gene: .
len: 13
v_gene: TRBV19
CDR3aa: CATGDNSNQPQHF
CDR3nt: TGTGCCACTGGGGACAATTCGAATCAGCCCCAGCATTTT

abundance: .
j_gene: TRBJ1-5
d_gene: .
len: 16
v_gene: TRBV6-5
CDR3aa: CASSYAGAASNQPQHF
CDR3nt: TGTGCCAGCAGTTACGCGGGGGCGGCGAGCAATCAGCCCCAGCATTTT

abundance: .
j_gene: TRBJ2-2
d_gene: .
len: 14
v_gene: TRBV14
CDR3aa: CASSRGSNTGELFF
CDR3nt: TGTGCCAGCAGCCGGGGCAGTAACACCGGGGAGCTGTTTTTT

abundance: .
j_gene: TRBJ1-2
d_gene: .
len: 13
v_gene: TRBV2
CDR3aa: CASSETGADGYTF
CDR3nt: TGTGCCAGCAGTGAAACGGGGGCGGATGGCTACACCTTC

abundance: .
j_gene: TRBJ1-2
d_gene: .
len: 16
v_gene: TRBV10-3
CDR3aa: CAISEGLGDLGYGYTF
CDR3nt: TGTGCCATCAGTGAGGGTTTGGGGGACTTAGGCTATGGCTACACCTTC

abundance: .
j_gene: TRBJ1-1
d_gene: .
len: 14
v_gene: TRBV18
CDR3aa: CASSPTRENTEAFF
CDR3nt: TGTGCCAGCTCACCAACGCGAGAGAACACTGAAGCTTTCTTT

abundance: once
j_gene: TRBJ2-3
d_gene: .
len: 14
v_gene: TRBV29-1
CDR3aa: CSVDEGVGVGTQYF
CDR3nt: TGCAGCGTTGATGAGGGGGTGGGCGTCGGTACGCAGTATTTT

abundance: .
j_gene: TRBJ2-3
d_gene: .
len: 13
v_gene: TRBV7-3
CDR3aa: CASSPRQGDTQYF
CDR3nt: TGTGCCAGCAGCCCCCGGCAGGGCGATACGCAGTATTTT

abundance: .
j_gene: TRBJ1-1
d_gene: .
len: 15
v_gene: TRBV4-2
CDR3aa: CASSLLRGRDTEAFF
CDR3nt: TGTGCCAGCAGCTTACTACGGGGGCGGGACACTGAAGCTTTCTTT

abundance: .
j_gene: TRBJ2-7
d_gene: TRBD1
len: 15
v_gene: TRBV6-6
CDR3aa: CASSTLGQGNYEQYF
CDR3nt: TGTGCCAGCAGTACCCTCGGACAGGGAAACTACGAGCAGTACTTC

abundance: .
j_gene: TRBJ2-7
d_gene: .
len: 14
v_gene: TRBV11-2
CDR3aa: CASSLDTTGRQQYF
CDR3nt: TGTGCCAGCAGCTTAGATACGACAGGCCGACAGCAGTACTTC

abundance: .
j_gene: TRBJ2-2
d_gene: .
len: 16
v_gene: TRBV7-9
CDR3aa: CASSQRTLANTGELFF
CDR3nt: TGTGCCAGCAGCCAACGGACACTCGCGAACACCGGGGAGCTGTTTTTT